The 9 T cell receptor beta chains below were found in one sample sequenced in a study of cytomegalovirus exposure and HLA in healthy donors. 13 Jbeta primers and 60 Vbeta primers were used for the PCR. Here immunoSEQ multiplex PCR was the method, and the copy in TCRdb shows in-frame clones only, minus some. The profile shows roughly 180,000 clones, over 70% of them singletons. The sequencing input was PBMCs. These receptors originate from a male donor in good health and CMV-seronegative.

The V call is TRBV6-5, the J call TRBJ1-1; tentatively, D is TRBD1 (5 bases). Germline-derived CDR1 and CDR2 are MNHEY and SVGAGI. CDR3 length equals 14 residues. CDR3 residues: CATGGGRSMTEAFF. The CDR3 DNA sequence: TGTGCTACCGGCGGGGGTCGTTCTATGACTGAAGCTTTCTTT.

Written as DNA, the CDR3 is TGCGCCAGCAGCTTTACGGTGAATTTGAACACTGAAGCTTTCTTT. It codes for CASSFTVNLNTEAFF. The chain recombines TRBV5-1 with TRBJ1-1; D gene uncertain. This CDR3 comprises 15 residues. CDR1 and CDR2 (germline): SGHRS, YFSETQ. The ends were cut back, 2 bases at V and 0 bases at J, with 11 bases in the middle.

As DNA, the CDR3 is TGTGCCAGCAGATTCGTAAGTTGGTGGAGCGGCAATCAGCCCCAGCATTTT. It translates to CASRFVSWWSGNQPQHF. The chain has TRBV28 and TRBJ1-5; no clear D gene. The CDR3 loop spans 17 amino acids. With 6 bases removed from V and 2 bases from J, the gap between germline ends came to 20 bases. Per the germline V gene, CDR1 is MDHEN and CDR2 is SYDVKM.

This clone is a singleton in its sample. CDR3 residues: CSVGQGLPGELFF. The CDR3 DNA reads TGCAGCGTTGGGCAGGGGTTACCCGGGGAGCTGTTTTTT. The V call is TRBV29-1, the J call TRBJ2-2, with D possibly TRBD1 on 6 matching bases. Trimming left V 4 bases short and J 6 bases short, with 12 bases between. Germline V gene lookup returns CDR1 SQVTM and CDR2 ANQGSEA. This CDR3 comprises 13 residues.

This clone was observed once. The rearrangement uses TRBV4-2 and TRBJ2-3; 12 bases agree with TRBD2. Looked up from germline, CDR1 is LGHNA and CDR2 is YNFKEQ. With V trimmed by 4 bases and J by 0 bases, 5 bases remained unmatched. The length of the CDR3 is 17 residues. The CDR3 loop reads CASSPGLAGSSTDTQYF. The CDR3 bases are TGTGCCAGCAGCCCGGGACTAGCGGGTTCTAGCACAGATACGCAGTATTTT.

The V gene is TRBV5-6, the J gene TRBJ1-5, with D possibly matching TRBD1 (6 bases). CDR3 length equals 12 residues. Germline V gene sequence: CDR1 SGHDT, CDR2 YYEEEE. Trimming removed 7 bases at V and 4 bases at J, with 9 bases between. DNA of the CDR3: TGTGCCAGCGGTAGGGGGAATCAGCCCCAGCATTTT. This codes for CASGRGNQPQHF.

This clone was recorded a few times. The J gene is TRBJ2-2, the V gene TRBV6-1, with D unclear. The length of the CDR3 is 14 residues. Between the trimmed V and J ends, which lost 5 bases and 4 bases, there was a span of 11 bases. The germline V gene encodes CDR1 MNHNS and CDR2 SASEGT. The CDR3 bases are TGTGCCAGCAGTAGCGAGTCCCCCACCGGGGAGCTGTTTTTT. Its protein product is CASSSESPTGELFF.

This chain links TRBV15 with TRBJ1-4, with 10 bases matching TRBD1. Germline assignment: CDR1 LNHNV and CDR2 YYDKDF (reference sequence). After removal of 8 bases from V and 4 bases from J, the junction contained 4 bases not matched to a gene. The CDR3 is made up of 14 amino acids. CDR3 coding DNA: TGTGCCACCGGGGACAGGGGAGGTAATGAAAAACTGTTTTTT. Translation: CATGDRGGNEKLFF.

The chain combines TRBV5-6 with TRBJ2-7; a weak D match, TRBD2 (5 bases). CDR3 length: 12 residues. Looked up from germline, CDR1 is SGHDT and CDR2 is YYEEEE. Trimming shortened V by 3 bases and J by 2 bases, and 6 bases separated the two germline ends. The DNA of the CDR3 is TGTGCCAGCAGCTACGGGACCTACGAGCAGTACTTC. Translated, it gives CASSYGTYEQYF.